This TCR beta chain comes out of a study of blood T cell repertoires in COVID-19. Overall study context: Some COVID-19 samples were acute and others convalescent; all came from the United States, Italy and Spain.

The germline V and J ends were trimmed by 4 bases and 0 bases, with 11 bases remaining between them. This CDR3 is 15 amino acids long. Germline V gene sequence: CDR1 SGHRS, CDR2 YFSETQ. TCRdb keeps only in-frame clones here, not all; method: immunoSEQ multiplex PCR. The repertoire has about 46,000 clones, less than 85% of them found once; the top ten carry around 9.1%. The chain carries TRBV5-1 and TRBJ1-3; D might be TRBD1 (5 bases). The TCR was taken from a man between 60 and 75 years old with acute or convalescent COVID-19. The sequenced sample was peripheral blood. The CDR3, as DNA: TGCGCCAGCAGCCTGGGACTGCGCTCTGGAAACACCATATATTTT. Its protein product is CASSLGLRSGNTIYF.